This TCR beta chain emerged from a study of blood T cells in healthy people across ages. About this clonotype: What it binds is unknown.

Total RNA was extracted at no less than 6 micrograms per sample. Study findings and constraints: Researchers report that TCR beta diversity correlated strongly with naive T cell percentage.

A sample-barcoded 5' primer and a J-beta primer mix were used in a second PCR of roughly 6 to 11 cycles. TCRdb reprocessed the 5' RACE reads with MiXCR, giving one entry per CDR3 protein. Seen here are hundreds of thousands of distinct CDR3 sequences, 35% to 60% observed once, and the top ten hold around 18%. The CDR3 is made up of 14 amino acids. CDR1 MNHEY and CDR2 SVGAGI come from the germline V gene. The ends were cut back, 2 bases at V and 10 bases at J, with 12 bases in the middle. The chain employs TRBV6-5 and TRBJ1-6; D unclear. This clonotype originated in an elderly man in good health. Material: blood. CDR3 sequence: CASSYEQVSSPLHF. In DNA form, the CDR3 reads TGTGCCAGCAGTTACGAGCAGGTTTCCTCACCCCTCCACTTT.